The clone carrying this T cell receptor (beta chain) was recorded only once. This record comes from a study of blood T cell repertoires in COVID-19. Whole-study context: Acute-phase and convalescent COVID-19 samples originated in the United States, Italy and Spain. T cells, B-cell-depleted T cells, or PBMCs provided the cDNA or gDNA that served as material.

Original processing methods: Quantification of nucleated cells was approximated via reference gene primer amplification. The data were produced by immunoSEQ multiplex PCR, yet TCRdb's version contains in-frame clones alone and is incomplete. V and J calls and clone size are given by that table; D and trimming were obtained from the DNA. The sample records about 67,000 clones, roughly 82% being singletons. Material for sequencing was peripheral blood. This sequence was found in a human donor in a cohort sampled during active COVID-19.

CDR3 sequence (DNA): TGTGCCAGCAGCTTAAGGGGGGGCTCTGGGGCCAACGTCCTGACTTTC. This encodes CASSLRGGSGANVLTF. This chain joins TRBV7-2 and TRBJ2-6; perhaps TRBD2 as D (7 bases). Germline lookup yields CDR1 SGHTA and CDR2 FQGNSA. V shed 2 bases and J shed 0 bases, with 8 bases lying between them. The CDR3 has 16 residues.